The 21 T cell receptor beta chains reported below all come from one sample, sequenced in a study of T-cell memory formation after mild COVID-19. One entry per CDR3 protein, called by TCRdb with MiXCR from the 5' RACE reads. The sample yields just over 350,000 distinct CDR3 sequences, approximately 14% seen once. The sequencing input was PBMCs or a T cell subset sorted from them (not recorded which). The receptor source for this set is a man aged 18 to 29 who had mild COVID-19 (a few samples of this study predate the infection). Cell type and time point are not known.

This clonotype has ten or more counts. Relative to the germline gene, one junction end is altered; a read error may explain this. The J gene is TRBJ2-1, the V gene TRBV7-7, with D perhaps being TRBD1 or TRBD2 (5 bases each). CDR1 is SSHAT, CDR2 FNYEAQ, per germline (reference sequence). The CDR3 totals 14 residues. In nucleotides, the CDR3 is TGTGCTAGCAGCTACGGACCCGTTGGGGGTGAGCAGTTCTTC. Amino acids: CASSYGPVGGEQFF.

V is TRBV9 and J is TRBJ1-6, with D uncertain. This CDR3 spans 13 amino acids. CDR1 is SGDLS, CDR2 YYNGEE, per germline. Trimming left V 4 bases short and J 9 bases short, with 11 bases between. CDR3 sequence: CASSPEGFSPLHF. The CDR3 region has the DNA TGTGCCAGCAGCCCAGAGGGATTTTCACCCCTCCACTTT.

CDR3 bases: TGTGCCAGCAGCAGCAGGGGGAACGACGCAGAGACCCAGTACTTC. This encodes CASSSRGNDAETQYF. The chain links TRBV7-2 to TRBJ2-5; the match to TRBD1 covers 7 bases. The CDR3 is 15 amino acids. The V and J ends lost 5 bases and 4 bases, in that order; junction bases with no gene match: 10. The V gene's germline CDR1 is SGHTA and CDR2 FQGNSA. Full variable domain (remainder filled in from reference TRBV7-2 and TRBJ2-5): GAGVSQSPSNKVTEKGKDVELRCDPISGHTALYWYRQSLGQGLEFLIYFQGNSAPDKSGLPSDRFSAERTGGSVSTLTIQRTQQEDSAVYLCASSSRGNDAETQYFGPGTRLLVL.

This clonotype was counted only a few times. This chain joins TRBV7-2 and TRBJ1-1; D gene uncertain. This CDR3 spans 15 amino acids. Trimming cost V 7 bases and J 0 bases, with 15 bases left between them. CDR1 is SGHTA, CDR2 FQGNSA, per germline. DNA of the CDR3: TGTGCCAGCATCCCTTCGGTGTTGTTGAACACTGAAGCTTTCTTT. As protein: CASIPSVLLNTEAFF.

This clonotype was seen a handful of times. The DNA for the CDR3 is TGTGCCAGCGCCGCGGGATCAAATACTGCCACAGATACGCAGTATTTT. This sequence encodes CASAAGSNTATDTQYF. The rearrangement links TRBV28 to TRBJ2-3; tentatively, D is TRBD2 (6 bases). V lost 8 bases to trimming and J lost 2 bases, with 20 bases between them. Germline assignment: CDR1 MDHEN and CDR2 SYDVKM. CDR3 length equals 16 residues.

This clonotype was observed many times. The chain joins TRBV5-1 to TRBJ2-5; 7 bases are a match to TRBD1. Trimming took 4 bases from V and 2 from J; bases not matched to a gene: 5. Germline V gene sequence: CDR1 SGHRS, CDR2 YFSETQ. The CDR3 consists of 14 residues. The CDR3 here is CASSTGTAQETQYF. CDR3 coding DNA: TGCGCCAGCAGCACCGGGACAGCACAAGAGACCCAGTACTTC.

At least ten counts were recorded for this clonotype. The chain uses TRBV6-5 and TRBJ2-3, with D hard to call. CDR3 size: 13 residues. The germline V gene encodes CDR1 MNHEY and CDR2 SVGAGI. Trimming left V 4 bases short and J 2 bases short, with 7 bases between. For the CDR3, the DNA is TGTGCCAGCAGTTCTAGGAACACAGATACGCAGTATTTT. It translates to CASSSRNTDTQYF.

This clonotype was counted a few times. CDR3 nucleotide sequence: TGTGCCAGCAGTTACTCCAGGGCGTCCACCAATGAGCAGTTCTTC. Translating it yields CASSYSRASTNEQFF. V gene TRBV6-5 combines with J gene TRBJ2-1; maybe TRBD1 (5 bases). Between the trimmed V and J ends, which lost 0 bases and 6 bases, there was a span of 12 bases. Germline assignment: CDR1 MNHEY and CDR2 SVGAGI. The CDR3 runs 15 residues.

This clonotype was counted between two and nine times. Sequence at one end of the junction differs from germline and may be a read error. The chain recombines TRBV7-7 with TRBJ2-5; no clear D. CDR1 and CDR2 (germline): SSHAT, FNYEAQ (reference sequence). This CDR3 is 13 amino acids long. CDR3: CASSERALGTQYF. In DNA, the CDR3 is TGTGCTAGCAGCGAACGAGCTTTGGGGACCCAGTACTTC.

The rearrangement links TRBV10-3 to TRBJ2-7; D not resolved. In germline, CDR1 is ENHRY, CDR2 SYGVKD. This CDR3 is built from 15 residues. The V gene lost 10 bases and the J gene lost 5 bases, with 24 bases spanning the gap. CDR3 region: CATARRPGLLHEQYF. The DNA for the CDR3 is TGTGCCACCGCGCGCCGGCCCGGCTTGCTCCACGAGCAGTACTTC.

This clonotype was seen many times. The rearrangement links TRBV4-2 to TRBJ2-6, with D possibly TRBD2 on 6 matching bases. Trimming removed 1 base from V and 4 bases from J, with 14 bases in between. CDR1 is LGHNA and CDR2 is YNFKEQ in the germline V gene. This CDR3 is 17 amino acids long. The CDR3 region has the DNA TGTGCCAGCAGCCAAGTGGCGGGATTTGGCGGGGCCAACGTCCTGACTTTC. Its protein is CASSQVAGFGGANVLTF.

This clonotype appeared many times. The V call is TRBV7-2, the J call TRBJ2-3; D uncertain. V was clipped by 3 bases and J by 0 bases, with 10 bases between them. This CDR3 has 15 amino acids. CDR1 is SGHTA, CDR2 FQGNSA, per germline. In nucleotides, the CDR3 is TGTGCCAGCAGCTTGACATCGACTAGCACAGATACGCAGTATTTT. Its protein product is CASSLTSTSTDTQYF.

The CDR3 spells CASSSRGAALQFF. CDR3 DNA sequence: TGTGCCAGCAGCTCACGGGGGGCTGCTTTGCAGTTCTTC. The J gene is TRBJ2-1, the V gene TRBV7-3; possible D gene TRBD2, 7 bases. V dropped 4 bases and J dropped 12 bases, with 16 bases sitting between them. Germline lookup yields CDR1 SGHTA and CDR2 FQGTGA. The CDR3 is made up of 13 amino acids.

This chain links TRBV12-3 or TRBV12-4 with TRBJ1-2; 8 nucleotides line up with TRBD1. The CDR3 consists of 12 residues. The V and J ends lost 6 bases and 5 bases, in that order; junction bases with no gene match: 2. CDR3 in DNA: TGTGCCAGCAGGACAGGGGAATATGGCTACACCTTC. Protein product: CASRTGEYGYTF.

V and J are TRBV24-1 and TRBJ2-1, with 10 bases matching TRBD1. The germline gives CDR1 KGHDR, CDR2 SFDVKD. The CDR3 contains 15 residues. Losses at the gene ends were 5 bases for V and 5 bases for J; bases not matched to a gene: 5. CDR3: CATSVTGTGDNEQFF. The DNA of the CDR3 is TGTGCCACCAGTGTTACCGGGACAGGGGACAATGAGCAGTTCTTC.

This clonotype showed up just a few times. This sequence joins TRBV28 and TRBJ2-6; maybe TRBD2 (5 bases). Germline V gene data show CDR1 as MDHEN and CDR2 as SYDVKM. The CDR3 is 16 amino acids. V was shortened by 2 bases and J by 2 bases, with 10 bases between the two germline ends. CDR3 region: CASSLDKAAGANVLTF. The DNA for the CDR3 is TGTGCCAGCAGTTTAGATAAAGCGGCTGGGGCCAACGTCCTGACTTTC.

The V gene is TRBV6-2 or TRBV6-3, the J gene TRBJ1-2; D is uncertain. Trimming removed 4 bases from V and 8 bases from J, with 14 bases in between. The CDR3 extends over 13 amino acids. Germline CDR1 is MNHEY and CDR2 is SVGEGT. CDR3 DNA sequence: TGTGCCAGCAGTTCCCCAGGAGTATGGGGCTACACCTTC. This gives the protein CASSSPGVWGYTF.

As DNA, the CDR3 is TGCGCCAGCAGCCCCCGAACCAGGGTGGTAACCGGGGAGCTGTTTTTT. Translated: CASSPRTRVVTGELFF. The chain couples TRBV5-1 to TRBJ2-2; tentative D call: TRBD1 (5 bases). From germline, CDR1 is SGHRS and CDR2 YFSETQ. The V gene lost 4 bases and the J gene lost 5 bases, with 18 bases spanning the gap. The CDR3 is 16 amino acids. Complete variable domain (other parts from reference TRBV5-1 and TRBJ2-2): KAGVTQTPRYLIKTRGQQVTLSCSPISGHRSVSWYQQTPGQGLQFLFEYFSETQRNKGNFPGRFSGRQFSNSRSEMNVSTLELGDSALYLCASSPRTRVVTGELFFGEGSRLTVL.

V usage is TRBV7-9 and J usage is TRBJ1-2; D might be TRBD1 (6 bases). The CDR3 sequence is 15 residues long. V was pared by 5 bases and J by 1 base, with 14 bases between. Germline-derived CDR1 and CDR2 are SEHNR and FQNEAQ (reference sequence). The CDR3 reads CASSPLGGVNYGYTF. DNA for the CDR3: TGTGCCAGCAGCCCACTGGGGGGCGTTAACTATGGCTACACCTTC.

CDR3 sequence: CSARGGLAQETQYF. Written as DNA, the CDR3 is TGCAGTGCTAGAGGCGGACTAGCGCAAGAGACCCAGTACTTC. V usage is TRBV20-1 and J usage is TRBJ2-5, with 9 bases fitting TRBD2. The germline V gene has CDR1 DFQATT and CDR2 SNEGSKA (reference sequence). The CDR3 consists of 14 residues. Unmatched junction bases numbered 2, after V lost 1 base and J lost 2 bases.

The gene calls are TRBV20-1 and TRBJ2-3; 8 bases agree with TRBD2. Germline trimming cut 4 bases from V and 5 bases from J; bases unmatched to any gene: 11. Germline CDR1 and CDR2: DFQATT and SNEGSKA (reference sequence). The length of the CDR3 is 15 residues. DNA for the CDR3: TGCAGTGCTACACCCCCGGGGGGGCCAAAAGATACGCAGTATTTT. This codes for CSATPPGGPKDTQYF.